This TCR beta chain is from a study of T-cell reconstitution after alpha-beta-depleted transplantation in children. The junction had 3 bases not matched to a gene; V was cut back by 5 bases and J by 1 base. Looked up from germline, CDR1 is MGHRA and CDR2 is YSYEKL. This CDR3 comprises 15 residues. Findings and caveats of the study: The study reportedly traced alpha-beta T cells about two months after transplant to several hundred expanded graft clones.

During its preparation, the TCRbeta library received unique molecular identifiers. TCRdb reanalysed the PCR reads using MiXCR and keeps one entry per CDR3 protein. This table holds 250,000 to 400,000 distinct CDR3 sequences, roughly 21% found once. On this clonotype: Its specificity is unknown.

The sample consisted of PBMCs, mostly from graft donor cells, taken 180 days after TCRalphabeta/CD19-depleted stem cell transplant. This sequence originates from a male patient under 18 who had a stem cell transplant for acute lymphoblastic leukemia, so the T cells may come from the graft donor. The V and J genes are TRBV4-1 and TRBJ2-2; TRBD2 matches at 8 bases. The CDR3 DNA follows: TGCGCCAGCAGCTATACTAGCGGGAACACCGGGGAGCTGTTTTTT. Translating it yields CASSYTSGNTGELFF.